Detailed here is one T cell receptor (beta chain). Profiling relied on immunoSEQ multiplex PCR, and the TCRdb table lists in-frame clones only, not all of them. Of approximately 82,000 clones in the sample, roughly 90% were seen once. The sample originates from a study of siplizumab effects on memory and regulatory T cells. V was shortened by 2 bases and J by 2 bases, with 11 bases between the two germline ends. Germline V CDR1 and CDR2: SGHNT, YYREEE (reference sequence). The CDR3 is 14 residues long. The V gene is TRBV5-4, the J gene TRBJ2-7; D may be TRBD2 (6 bases). Material: Tregs sorted from blood. The TCR comes from a human donor in good health. In nucleotides, the CDR3 is TGTGCCAGCAGCTTCGGCAGGGAGGCCTACGAGCAGTACTTC. The encoded protein is CASSFGREAYEQYF.